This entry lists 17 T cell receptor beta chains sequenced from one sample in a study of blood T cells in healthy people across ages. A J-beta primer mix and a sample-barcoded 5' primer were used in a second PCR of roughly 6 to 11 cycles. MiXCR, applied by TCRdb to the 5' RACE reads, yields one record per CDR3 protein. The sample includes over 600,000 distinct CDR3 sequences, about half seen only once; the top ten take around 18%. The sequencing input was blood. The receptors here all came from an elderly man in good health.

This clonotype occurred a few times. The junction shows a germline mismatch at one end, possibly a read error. Here the CDR3 reads CIARDLGTGPQETQYF. CDR3 nucleotides: TGCATTGCTAGAGATCTAGGGACAGGGCCCCAAGAGACCCAGTACTTC. V is TRBV20-1 and J is TRBJ2-5; TRBD1 agrees at 9 bases. CDR3 length: 16 amino acids. CDR1 and CDR2 (germline): DFQATT, SNEGSKA (reference sequence).

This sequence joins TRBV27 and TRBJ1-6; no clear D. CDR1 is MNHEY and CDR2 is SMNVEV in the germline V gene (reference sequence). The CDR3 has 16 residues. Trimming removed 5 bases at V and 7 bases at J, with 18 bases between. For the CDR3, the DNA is TGTGCCAGCAGTCACTTTACTACGAGTAAGAATTCACCCCTCCACTTT. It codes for CASSHFTTSKNSPLHF.

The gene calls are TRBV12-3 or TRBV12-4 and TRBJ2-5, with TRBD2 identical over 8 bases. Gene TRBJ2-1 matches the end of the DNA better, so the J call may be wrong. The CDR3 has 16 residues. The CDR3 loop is CASSFRLAGGQETQFF. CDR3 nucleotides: TGTGCCAGCAGTTTTCGGCTAGCGGGCGGGCAAGAGACCCAGTTCTTC.

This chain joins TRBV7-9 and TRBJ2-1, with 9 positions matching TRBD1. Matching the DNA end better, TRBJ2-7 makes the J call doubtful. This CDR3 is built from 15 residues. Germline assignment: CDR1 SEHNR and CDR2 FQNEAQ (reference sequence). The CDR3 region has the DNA TGTGCCAGCAGCTTCACAGGGGGCTACTACAATGAGCAGTACTTC. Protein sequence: CASSFTGGYYNEQYF.

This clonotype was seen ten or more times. CDR3 sequence: CSVQRGEKLFF. In DNA form, the CDR3 reads TGCAGCGTCCAAAGAGGTGAAAAACTGTTTTTT. The gene calls are TRBV29-1 and TRBJ1-4; D is unclear. The CDR3 is made up of 11 amino acids. V dropped 6 bases and J dropped 7 bases, with 9 bases sitting between them. Germline V gene data show CDR1 as SQVTM and CDR2 as ANQGSEA.

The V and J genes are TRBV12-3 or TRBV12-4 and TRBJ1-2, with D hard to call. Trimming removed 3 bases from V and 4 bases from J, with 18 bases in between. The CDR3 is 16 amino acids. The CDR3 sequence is CASSFYLRPLIYGYTF. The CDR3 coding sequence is TGTGCCAGCAGTTTCTATCTCAGACCACTTATCTATGGCTACACCTTC.

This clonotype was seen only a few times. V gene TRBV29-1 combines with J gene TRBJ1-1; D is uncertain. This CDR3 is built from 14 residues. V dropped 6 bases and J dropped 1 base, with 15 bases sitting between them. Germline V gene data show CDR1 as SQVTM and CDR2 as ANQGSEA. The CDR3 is CSVQMASGNTEAFF. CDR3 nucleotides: TGCAGCGTCCAGATGGCCAGTGGGAACACTGAAGCTTTCTTT.

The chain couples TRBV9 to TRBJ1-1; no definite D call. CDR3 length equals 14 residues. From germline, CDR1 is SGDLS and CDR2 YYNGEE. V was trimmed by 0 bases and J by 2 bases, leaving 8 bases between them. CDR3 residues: CASSVVGDNTEAFF. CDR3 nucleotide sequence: TGTGCCAGCAGCGTAGTCGGAGATAACACTGAAGCTTTCTTT.

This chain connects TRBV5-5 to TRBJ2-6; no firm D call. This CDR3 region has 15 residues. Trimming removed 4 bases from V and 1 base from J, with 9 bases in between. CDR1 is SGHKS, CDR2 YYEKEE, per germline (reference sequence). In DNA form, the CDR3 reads TGTGCCAGCAGCGCCCAGTTGTCTGGGGCCAACGTCCTGACTTTC. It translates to CASSAQLSGANVLTF.

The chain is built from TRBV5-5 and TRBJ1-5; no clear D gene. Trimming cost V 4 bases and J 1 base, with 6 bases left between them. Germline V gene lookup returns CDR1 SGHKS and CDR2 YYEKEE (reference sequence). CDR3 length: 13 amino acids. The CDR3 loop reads CASSLLSNQPQHF. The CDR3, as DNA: TGTGCCAGCAGCCTGCTGAGCAATCAGCCCCAGCATTTT.

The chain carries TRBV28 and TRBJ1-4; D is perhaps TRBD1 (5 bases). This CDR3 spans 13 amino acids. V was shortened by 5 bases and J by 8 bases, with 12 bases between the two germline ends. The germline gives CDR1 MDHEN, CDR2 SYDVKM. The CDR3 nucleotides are TGTGCCAGCAGTCTTCTTGGGGGGGAAAAACTGTTTTTT. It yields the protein CASSLLGGEKLFF.

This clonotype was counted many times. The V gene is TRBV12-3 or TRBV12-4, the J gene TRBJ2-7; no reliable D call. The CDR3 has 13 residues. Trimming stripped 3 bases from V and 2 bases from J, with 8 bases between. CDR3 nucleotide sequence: TGTGCCAGCAGTTTTGGGGTGCCCTACGAGCAGTACTTC. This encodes CASSFGVPYEQYF.

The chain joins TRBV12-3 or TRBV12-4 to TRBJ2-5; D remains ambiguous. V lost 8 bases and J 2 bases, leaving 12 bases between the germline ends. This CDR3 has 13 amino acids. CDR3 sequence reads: CASRLTPQETQYF. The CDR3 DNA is TGTGCCAGCCGACTGACTCCACAAGAGACCCAGTACTTC.

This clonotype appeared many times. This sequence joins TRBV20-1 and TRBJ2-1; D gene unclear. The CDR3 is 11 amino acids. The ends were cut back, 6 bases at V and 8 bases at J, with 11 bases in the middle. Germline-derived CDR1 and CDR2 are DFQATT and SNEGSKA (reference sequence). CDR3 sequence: CSARKFDEQFF. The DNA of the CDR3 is TGCAGTGCGAGAAAATTCGATGAGCAGTTCTTC.

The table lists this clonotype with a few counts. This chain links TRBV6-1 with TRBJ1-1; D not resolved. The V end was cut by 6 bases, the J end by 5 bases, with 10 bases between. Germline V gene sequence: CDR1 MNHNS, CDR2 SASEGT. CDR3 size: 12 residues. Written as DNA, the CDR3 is TGTGCCAGCAGAAACGACCGGACTGAAGCTTTCTTT. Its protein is CASRNDRTEAFF.

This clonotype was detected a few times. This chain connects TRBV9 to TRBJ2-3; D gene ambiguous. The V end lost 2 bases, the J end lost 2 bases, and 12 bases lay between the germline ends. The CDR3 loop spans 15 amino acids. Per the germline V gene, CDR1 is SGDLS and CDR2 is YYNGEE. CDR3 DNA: TGTGCCAGCAGCGTGAGCGAGAGGCACACAGATACGCAGTATTTT. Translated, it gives CASSVSERHTDTQYF.

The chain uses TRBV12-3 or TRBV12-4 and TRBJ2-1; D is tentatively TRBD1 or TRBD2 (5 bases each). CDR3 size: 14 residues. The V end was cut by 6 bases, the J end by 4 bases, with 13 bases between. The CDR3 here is CASRNGTNYNEQFF. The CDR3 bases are TGTGCCAGCAGAAATGGGACCAATTACAATGAGCAGTTCTTC.